This TCR beta chain is from a study of T cells expressing NK-cell markers. Regarding this clonotype: Its antigen is not known.

Whole-study results and caveats: The CD3+CD56-NKG2C+ fraction was also led by these clonotypes in several donors. In a group of several donors, dominant NKG2C+ clonotypes represented about 1.0-8% of CD8+ T cells.

The length of the CDR3 is 15 residues. Germline CDR1 is KGHDR and CDR2 is SFDVKD. TCRdb reprocessed the 5' RACE reads and keeps a single row for each CDR3 protein, giving no DNA. With roughly 160,000 distinct CDR3 sequences in the sample, the ten largest clones hold 20%. The source is a man between 18 and 69 years old in good health. The J gene is TRBJ2-7, the V gene TRBV24-1; TCRdb reports TRBD1, a call that lacks DNA to check it against. Sequences were obtained from blood T cells: a sorted CD56 or NKG2C T cell subset, CD4+ or CD8+ T cells, or bulk PBMC T cells (not recorded which). Here the CDR3 reads CATSDPRDSSYEQYF.